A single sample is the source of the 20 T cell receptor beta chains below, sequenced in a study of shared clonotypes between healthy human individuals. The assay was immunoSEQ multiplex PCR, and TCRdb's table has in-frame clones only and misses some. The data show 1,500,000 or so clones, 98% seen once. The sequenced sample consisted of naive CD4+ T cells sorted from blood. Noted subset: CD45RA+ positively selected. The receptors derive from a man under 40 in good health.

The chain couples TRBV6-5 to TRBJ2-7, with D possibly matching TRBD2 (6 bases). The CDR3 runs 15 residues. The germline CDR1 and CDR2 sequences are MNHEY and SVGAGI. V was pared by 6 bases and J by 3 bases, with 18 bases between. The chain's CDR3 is CASSKDRWRDYEQYF. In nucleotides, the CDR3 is TGTGCCAGCAGCAAGGACCGCTGGCGGGACTACGAGCAGTACTTC.

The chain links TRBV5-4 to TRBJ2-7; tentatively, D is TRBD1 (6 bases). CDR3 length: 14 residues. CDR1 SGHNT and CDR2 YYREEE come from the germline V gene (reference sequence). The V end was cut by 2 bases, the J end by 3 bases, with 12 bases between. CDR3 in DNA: TGTGCCAGCAGCTTACAGGGTGAAGACTACGAGCAGTACTTC. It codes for CASSLQGEDYEQYF. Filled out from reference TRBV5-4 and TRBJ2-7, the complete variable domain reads ETGVTQSPTHLIKTRGQQVTLRCSSQSGHNTVSWYQQALGQGPQFIFQYYREEENGRGNFPPRFSGLQFPNYSSELNVNALELDDSALYLCASSLQGEDYEQYFGPGTRLTVT.

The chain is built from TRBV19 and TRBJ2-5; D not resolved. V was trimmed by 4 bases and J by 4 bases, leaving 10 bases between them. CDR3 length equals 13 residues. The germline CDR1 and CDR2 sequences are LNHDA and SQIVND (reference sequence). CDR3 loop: CASSTRMRETQYF. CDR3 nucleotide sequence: TGTGCCAGTAGTACGCGGATGAGAGAGACCCAGTACTTC.

CDR3 coding DNA: TGTGCCAGCAGCCGCCCCGGGAACTATGGCTACACCTTC. It translates to CASSRPGNYGYTF. The rearrangement links TRBV7-2 to TRBJ1-2; D remains unclear. V shed 5 bases and J shed 2 bases, with 9 bases lying between them. The CDR3 length is 13 residues. Germline V CDR1 and CDR2: SGHTA, FQGNSA.

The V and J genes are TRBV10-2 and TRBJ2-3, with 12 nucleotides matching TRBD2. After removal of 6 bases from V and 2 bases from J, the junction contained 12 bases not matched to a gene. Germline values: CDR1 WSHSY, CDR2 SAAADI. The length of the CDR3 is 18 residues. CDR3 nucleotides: TGCGCCAGCAGCCAGACTAGCGGGAGCATCGGGACCACAGATACGCAGTATTTT. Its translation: CASSQTSGSIGTTDTQYF.

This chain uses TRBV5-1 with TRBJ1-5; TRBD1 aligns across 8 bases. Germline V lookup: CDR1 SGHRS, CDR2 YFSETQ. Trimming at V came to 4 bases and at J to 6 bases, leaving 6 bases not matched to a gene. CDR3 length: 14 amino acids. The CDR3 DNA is TGCGCCAGCAGCCCGCAGACAGGGGTTCAGCCCCAGCATTTT. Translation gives CASSPQTGVQPQHF.

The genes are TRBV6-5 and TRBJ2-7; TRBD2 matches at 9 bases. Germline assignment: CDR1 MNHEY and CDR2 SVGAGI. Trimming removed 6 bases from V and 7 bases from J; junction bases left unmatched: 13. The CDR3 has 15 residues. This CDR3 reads CASSFWREGPGEQYF. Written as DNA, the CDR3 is TGTGCCAGCAGCTTTTGGCGGGAGGGCCCGGGGGAGCAGTACTTC.

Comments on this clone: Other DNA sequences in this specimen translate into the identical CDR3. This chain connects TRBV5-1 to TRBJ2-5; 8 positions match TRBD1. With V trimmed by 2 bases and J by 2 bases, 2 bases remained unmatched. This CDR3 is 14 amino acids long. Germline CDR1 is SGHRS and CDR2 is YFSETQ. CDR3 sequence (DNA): TGCGCCAGCAGCTTACGGACAGGGCAAGAGACCCAGTACTTC. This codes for CASSLRTGQETQYF.

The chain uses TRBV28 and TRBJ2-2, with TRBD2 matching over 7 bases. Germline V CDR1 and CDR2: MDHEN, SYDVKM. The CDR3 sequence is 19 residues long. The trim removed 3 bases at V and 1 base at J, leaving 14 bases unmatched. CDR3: CASSFRPPGTNLNTGELFF. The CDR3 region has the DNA TGTGCCAGCAGTTTTCGACCACCCGGGACTAACCTGAACACCGGGGAGCTGTTTTTT.

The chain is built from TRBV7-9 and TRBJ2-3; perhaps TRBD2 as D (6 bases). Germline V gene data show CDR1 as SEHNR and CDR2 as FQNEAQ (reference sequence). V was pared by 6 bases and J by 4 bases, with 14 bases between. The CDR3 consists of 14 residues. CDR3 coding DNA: TGTGCCAGCAGGTGGAGGGTGGGTGCAGATACGCAGTATTTT. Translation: CASRWRVGADTQYF.

As DNA, the CDR3 is TGCAGCGTTGCCCAGGGGACACGACCCGACACAGATACGCAGTATTTT. It encodes CSVAQGTRPDTDTQYF. The V call is TRBV29-1, the J call TRBJ2-3, with D maybe TRBD1 (6 bases). CDR3 length equals 16 residues. Germline-derived CDR1 and CDR2 are SQVTM and ANQGSEA. V was shortened by 4 bases and J by 2 bases, with 19 bases between the two germline ends.

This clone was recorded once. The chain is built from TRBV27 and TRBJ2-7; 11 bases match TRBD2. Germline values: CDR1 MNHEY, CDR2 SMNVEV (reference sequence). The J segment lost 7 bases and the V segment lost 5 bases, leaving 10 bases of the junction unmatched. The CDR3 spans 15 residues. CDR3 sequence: CASSPTSGRWGEQYF. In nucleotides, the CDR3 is TGTGCCAGCAGTCCTACTAGCGGGAGATGGGGGGAGCAGTACTTC.

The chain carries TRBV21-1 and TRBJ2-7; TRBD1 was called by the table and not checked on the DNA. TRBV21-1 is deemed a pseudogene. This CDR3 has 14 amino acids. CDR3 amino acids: CASSRDRTDYEQYF. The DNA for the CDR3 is TGTGCCAGCAGCAGGGACAGGACAGACTACGAGCAGTACTTC.

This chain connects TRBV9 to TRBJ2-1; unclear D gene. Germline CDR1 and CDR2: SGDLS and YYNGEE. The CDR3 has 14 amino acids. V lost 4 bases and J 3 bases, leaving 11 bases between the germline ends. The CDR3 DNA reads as TGTGCCAGCAGCATAGACGGAATCTACAATGAGCAGTTCTTC. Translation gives CASSIDGIYNEQFF.

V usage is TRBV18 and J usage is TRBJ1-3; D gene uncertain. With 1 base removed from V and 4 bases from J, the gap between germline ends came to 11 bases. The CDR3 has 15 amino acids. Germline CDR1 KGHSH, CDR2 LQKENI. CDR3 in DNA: TGTGCCAGCTCACCACTCGAGGGTTCAGGAAACACCATATATTTT. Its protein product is CASSPLEGSGNTIYF.

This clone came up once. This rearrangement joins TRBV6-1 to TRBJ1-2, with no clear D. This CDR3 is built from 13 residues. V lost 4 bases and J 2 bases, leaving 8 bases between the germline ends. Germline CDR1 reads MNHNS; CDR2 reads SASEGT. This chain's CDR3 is CASSASQNYGYTF. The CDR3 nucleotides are TGTGCCAGCAGTGCTAGTCAGAACTATGGCTACACCTTC.

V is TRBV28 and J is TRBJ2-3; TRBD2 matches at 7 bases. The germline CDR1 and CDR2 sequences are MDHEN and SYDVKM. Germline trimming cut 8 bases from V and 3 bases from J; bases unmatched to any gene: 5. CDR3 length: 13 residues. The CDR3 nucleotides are TGTGCCAGCGGGGAGGGGACGACAGATACGCAGTATTTT. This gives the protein CASGEGTTDTQYF.

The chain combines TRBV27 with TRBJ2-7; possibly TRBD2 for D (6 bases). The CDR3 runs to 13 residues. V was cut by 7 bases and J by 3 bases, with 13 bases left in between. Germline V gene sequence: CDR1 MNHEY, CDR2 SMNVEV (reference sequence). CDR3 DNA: TGTGCCAGCAAAAGGGCGGGGAACTACGAGCAGTACTTC. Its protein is CASKRAGNYEQYF.

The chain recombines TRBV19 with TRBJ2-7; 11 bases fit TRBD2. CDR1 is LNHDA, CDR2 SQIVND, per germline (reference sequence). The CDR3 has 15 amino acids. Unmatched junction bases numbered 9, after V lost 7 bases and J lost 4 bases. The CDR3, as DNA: TGTGCCAGTAAGGGGGTAGCGGGAGGGCCGTACGAGCAGTACTTC. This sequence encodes CASKGVAGGPYEQYF.

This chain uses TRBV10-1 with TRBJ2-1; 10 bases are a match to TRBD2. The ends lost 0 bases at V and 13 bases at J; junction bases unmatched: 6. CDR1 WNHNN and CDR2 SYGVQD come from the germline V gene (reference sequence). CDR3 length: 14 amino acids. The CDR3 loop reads CASSESGLAGDQFF. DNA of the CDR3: TGCGCCAGCAGTGAGTCTGGTCTAGCGGGAGATCAGTTCTTC.